This is a list of T cell receptor beta chains from one sample in a study of identical twins. One entry per CDR3 protein results from TCRdb running MiXCR on the 5' RACE reads. The sample carries about 530,000 distinct CDR3 sequences, approximately 16% recorded once. This same sample was also part of a study on yellow fever vaccine responses in identical twins.

Sequenced sample: CD4+ T cells sorted from blood. The receptors were gathered from a woman aged 18-29 years in good health. Both conserved end residues are part of each CDR3. The D gene is left open where the match is weak. The size of a clone is reported for some rows only, either as once, few or many, or as a class for expanded clones.

TRBV3-1	.	TRBD2	TRBJ2-3	18	TGTGCCAGCAGCCAAGATTTCGGCGGGGGGGCGAGCACAGATACGCAGTATTTT	CASSQDFGGGASTDTQYF
TRBV11-2	few	.	TRBJ2-3	16	TGTGCCAGCAGCGGATCGTTTGTGGGAAGCACAGATACGCAGTATTTT	CASSGSFVGSTDTQYF
TRBV7-2	many	TRBD1	TRBJ1-2	14	TGTGCCAGCAGCTTCTTAGACAGGGAGGATGGCTACACCTTC	CASSFLDREDGYTF
TRBV10-3	many	TRBD1	TRBJ2-2	16	TGTGCCATCAGTGGGTTGGGGACAGAGAACACCGGGGAGCTGTTTTTT	CAISGLGTENTGELFF
TRBV2	few	TRBD1	TRBJ1-4	13	TGTGCCAGCACCGGGACAGCTAATGAAAAACTGTTTTTT	CASTGTANEKLFF
TRBV14	.	.	TRBJ2-1	16	TGTGCCAGCAGCCAAGGGGCTACCCGGGTAGTCAATGAGCAGTTCTTC	CASSQGATRVVNEQFF
TRBV7-8	many	.	TRBJ2-2	14	TGTGCCAGCAGCTCGTGGGAAAACACCGGGGAGCTGTTTTTT	CASSSWENTGELFF
TRBV12-3/TRBV12-4	many	.	TRBJ1-2	13	TGTGCCAGCACCCCGGACGCTATGGGGGGCTACACCTTC	CASTPDAMGGYTF
TRBV12-3/TRBV12-4	many	.	TRBJ2-1	15	TGTGCCAGTAAGGGGGGGTTCGGGGCCTACAATGAGCAGTTCTTC	CASKGGFGAYNEQFF
TRBV6-1	few	.	TRBJ2-6	15	TGTGCCAGCAGCGTCGACAGGCTCTGGGCCAACGTCCTGACTTTC	CASSVDRLWANVLTF